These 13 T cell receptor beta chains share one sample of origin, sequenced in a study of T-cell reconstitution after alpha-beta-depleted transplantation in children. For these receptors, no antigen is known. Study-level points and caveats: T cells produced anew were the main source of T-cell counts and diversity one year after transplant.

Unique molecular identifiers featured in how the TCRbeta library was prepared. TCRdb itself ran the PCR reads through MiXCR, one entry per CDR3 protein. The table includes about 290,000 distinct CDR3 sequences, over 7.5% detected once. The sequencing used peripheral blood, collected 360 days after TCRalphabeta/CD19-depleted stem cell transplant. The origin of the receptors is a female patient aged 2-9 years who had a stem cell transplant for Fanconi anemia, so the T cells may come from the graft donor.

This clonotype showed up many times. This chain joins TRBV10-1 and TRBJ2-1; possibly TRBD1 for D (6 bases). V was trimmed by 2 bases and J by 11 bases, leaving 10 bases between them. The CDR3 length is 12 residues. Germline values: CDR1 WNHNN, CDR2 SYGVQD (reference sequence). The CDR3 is CASSEAQGKQFF. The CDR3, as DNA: TGCGCCAGCAGTGAGGCACAGGGCAAGCAGTTCTTC.

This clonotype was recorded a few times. CDR3 in amino acids: CASSPPLSRALTGYNEQFF. The CDR3 DNA is TGTGCCAGCTCACCACCCCTTTCGCGCGCGTTAACAGGGTACAATGAGCAGTTCTTC. The chain couples TRBV18 to TRBJ2-1; tentative D call: TRBD1 (6 bases). The CDR3 contains 19 residues. Trimming cost V 0 bases and J 4 bases, with 22 bases left between them. Germline CDR1 KGHSH, CDR2 LQKENI.

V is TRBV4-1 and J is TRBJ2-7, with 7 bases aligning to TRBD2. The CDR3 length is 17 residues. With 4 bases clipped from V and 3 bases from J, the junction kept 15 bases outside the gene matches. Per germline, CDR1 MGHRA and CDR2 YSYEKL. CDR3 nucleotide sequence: TGCGCCAGCAGCCGACTGGTCGCGGGAGAAATCTACTACGAGCAGTACTTC. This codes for CASSRLVAGEIYYEQYF.

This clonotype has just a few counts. The CDR3 protein is CASSGTGAGANVLTF. CDR3 nucleotides: TGTGCCAGCAGTGGAACAGGGGCTGGGGCCAACGTCCTGACTTTC. The rearrangement joins TRBV2 to TRBJ2-6; 7 bases match TRBD1. J lost 2 bases, V lost 4 bases, and 2 bases had no gene match. CDR3 length equals 15 residues. Germline V gene lookup returns CDR1 SNHLY and CDR2 FYNNEI.

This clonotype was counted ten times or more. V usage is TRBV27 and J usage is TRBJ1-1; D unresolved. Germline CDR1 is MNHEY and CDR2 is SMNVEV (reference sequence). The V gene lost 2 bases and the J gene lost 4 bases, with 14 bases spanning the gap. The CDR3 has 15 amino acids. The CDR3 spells CASSLNMGSATEAFF. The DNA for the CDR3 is TGTGCCAGCAGTTTAAACATGGGGTCGGCCACTGAAGCTTTCTTT.

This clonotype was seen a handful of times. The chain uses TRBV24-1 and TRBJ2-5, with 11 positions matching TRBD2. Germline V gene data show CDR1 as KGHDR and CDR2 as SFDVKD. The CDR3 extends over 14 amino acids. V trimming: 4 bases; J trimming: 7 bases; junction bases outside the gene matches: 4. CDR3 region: CATSDRGLAGTQYF. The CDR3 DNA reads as TGTGCCACCAGTGACCGCGGACTAGCGGGGACCCAGTACTTC.

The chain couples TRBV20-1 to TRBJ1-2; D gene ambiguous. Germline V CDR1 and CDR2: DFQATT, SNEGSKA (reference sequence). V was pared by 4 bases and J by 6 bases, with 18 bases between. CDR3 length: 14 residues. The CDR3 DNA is TGCAGTGCTATCGGAGCCTTTCTCGGACATGGCTACACCTTC. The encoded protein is CSAIGAFLGHGYTF.

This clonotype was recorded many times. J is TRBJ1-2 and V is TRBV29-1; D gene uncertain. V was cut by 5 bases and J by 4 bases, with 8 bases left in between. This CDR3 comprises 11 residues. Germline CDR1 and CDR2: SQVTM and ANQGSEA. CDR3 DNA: TGCAGCGTTATAGGGAGCTATGGCTACACCTTC. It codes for CSVIGSYGYTF.

Here the CDR3 reads CASSTGPDTQYF. In DNA, the CDR3 is TGTGCCAGCAGCACGGGTCCAGATACGCAGTATTTT. The chain uses TRBV7-9 and TRBJ2-3; D is unclear. The CDR3 has 12 amino acids. CDR1 SEHNR and CDR2 FQNEAQ come from the germline V gene (reference sequence). Trimming pared 5 bases from V and 4 bases from J, leaving 7 bases between.

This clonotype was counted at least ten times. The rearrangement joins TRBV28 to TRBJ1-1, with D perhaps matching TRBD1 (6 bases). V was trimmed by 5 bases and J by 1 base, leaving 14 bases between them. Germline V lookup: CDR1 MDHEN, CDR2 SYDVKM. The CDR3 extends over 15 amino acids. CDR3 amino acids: CASSPGEDGNTEAFF. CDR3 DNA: TGTGCCAGCAGTCCAGGGGAGGATGGGAACACTGAAGCTTTCTTT.

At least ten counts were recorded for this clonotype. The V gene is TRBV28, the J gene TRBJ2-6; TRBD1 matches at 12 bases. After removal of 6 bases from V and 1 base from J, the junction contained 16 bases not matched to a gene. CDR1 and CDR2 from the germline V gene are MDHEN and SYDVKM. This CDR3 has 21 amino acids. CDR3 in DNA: TGTGCCAGCAGGTCCCTTTTCCGGGAGGGACAGGGGGCATCTGGGGCCAACGTCCTGACTTTC. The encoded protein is CASRSLFREGQGASGANVLTF.

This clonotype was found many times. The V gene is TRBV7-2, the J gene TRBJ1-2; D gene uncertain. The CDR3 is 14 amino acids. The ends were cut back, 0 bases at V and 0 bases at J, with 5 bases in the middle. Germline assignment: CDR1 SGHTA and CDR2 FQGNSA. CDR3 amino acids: CASSLAGTNYGYTF. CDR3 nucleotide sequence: TGTGCCAGCAGCTTAGCAGGGACTAACTATGGCTACACCTTC.

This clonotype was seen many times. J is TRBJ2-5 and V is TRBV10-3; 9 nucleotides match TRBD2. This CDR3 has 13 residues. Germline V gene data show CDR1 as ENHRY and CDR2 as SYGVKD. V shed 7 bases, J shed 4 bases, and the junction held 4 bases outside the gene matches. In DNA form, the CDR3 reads TGTGCCATCACCAGCGGGGGGACAGAGACCCAGTACTTC. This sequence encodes CAITSGGTETQYF.